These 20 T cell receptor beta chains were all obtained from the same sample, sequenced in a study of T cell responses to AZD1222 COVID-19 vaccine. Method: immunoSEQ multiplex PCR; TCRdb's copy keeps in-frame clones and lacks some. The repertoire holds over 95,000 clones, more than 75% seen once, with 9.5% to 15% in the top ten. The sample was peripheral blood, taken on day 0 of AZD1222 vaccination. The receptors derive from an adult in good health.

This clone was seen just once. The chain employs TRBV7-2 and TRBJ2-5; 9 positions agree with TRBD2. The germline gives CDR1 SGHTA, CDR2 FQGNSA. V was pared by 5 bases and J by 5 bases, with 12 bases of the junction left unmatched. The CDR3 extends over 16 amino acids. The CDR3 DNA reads TGTGCCAGCAGCCCGTCCGGCGGGAGGGCCGGGGAGACCCAGTACTTC. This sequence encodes CASSPSGGRAGETQYF. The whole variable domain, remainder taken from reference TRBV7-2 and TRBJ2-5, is GAGVSQSPSNKVTEKGKDVELRCDPISGHTALYWYRQSLGQGLEFLIYFQGNSAPDKSGLPSDRFSAERTGGSVSTLTIQRTQQEDSAVYLCASSPSGGRAGETQYFGPGTRLLVL.

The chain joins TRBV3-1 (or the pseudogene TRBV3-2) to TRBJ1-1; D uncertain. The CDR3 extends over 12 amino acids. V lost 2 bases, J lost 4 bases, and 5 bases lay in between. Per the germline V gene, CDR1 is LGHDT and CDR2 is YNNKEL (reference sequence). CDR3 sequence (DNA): TGTGCCAGCAGCCAACTCGGCACTGAAGCTTTCTTT. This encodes CASSQLGTEAFF.

CDR3 sequence reads: CASSYVKGGEQYF. The DNA for the CDR3 is TGTGCCAGCAGTTACGTGAAGGGGGGCGAGCAGTACTTC. The J gene is TRBJ2-7, the V gene TRBV6-6; possibly TRBD1 or TRBD2 for D (6 bases each). V lost 2 bases and J 6 bases, leaving 11 bases between the germline ends. Germline loops: CDR1 MNHNY, CDR2 SVGAGI (reference sequence). CDR3 length equals 13 residues.

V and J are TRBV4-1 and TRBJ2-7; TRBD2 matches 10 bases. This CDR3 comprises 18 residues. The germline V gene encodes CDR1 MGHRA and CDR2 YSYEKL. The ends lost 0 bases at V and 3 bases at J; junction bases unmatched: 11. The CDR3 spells CASSQDIGLAGVRYEQYF. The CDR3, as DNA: TGCGCCAGCAGCCAAGATATAGGGCTAGCGGGAGTCCGCTACGAGCAGTACTTC.

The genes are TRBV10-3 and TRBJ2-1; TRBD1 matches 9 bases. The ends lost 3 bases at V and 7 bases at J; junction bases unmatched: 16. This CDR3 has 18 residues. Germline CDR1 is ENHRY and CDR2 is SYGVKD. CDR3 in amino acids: CAISDSTNRGRGINEQFF. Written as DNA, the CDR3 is TGTGCCATCAGTGATTCGACAAACAGGGGGCGAGGGATAAATGAGCAGTTCTTC.

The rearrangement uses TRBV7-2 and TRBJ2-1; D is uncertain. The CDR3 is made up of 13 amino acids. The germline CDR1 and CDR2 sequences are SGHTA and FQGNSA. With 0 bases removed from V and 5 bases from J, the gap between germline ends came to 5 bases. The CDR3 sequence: CASSLARDNEQFF. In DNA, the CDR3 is TGTGCCAGCAGCTTAGCCCGAGACAATGAGCAGTTCTTC.

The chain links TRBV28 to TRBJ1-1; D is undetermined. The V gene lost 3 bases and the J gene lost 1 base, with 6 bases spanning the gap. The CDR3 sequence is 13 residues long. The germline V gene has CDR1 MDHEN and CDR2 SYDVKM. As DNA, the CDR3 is TGTGCCAGCAGTTTTCTTAGGAACACTGAAGCTTTCTTT. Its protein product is CASSFLRNTEAFF.

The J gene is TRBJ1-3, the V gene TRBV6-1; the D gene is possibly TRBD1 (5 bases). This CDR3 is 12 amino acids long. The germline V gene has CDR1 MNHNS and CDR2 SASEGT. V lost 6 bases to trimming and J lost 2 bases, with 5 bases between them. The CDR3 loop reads CASRGPGNTIYF. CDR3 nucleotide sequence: TGTGCCAGCAGGGGGCCTGGAAACACCATATATTTT.

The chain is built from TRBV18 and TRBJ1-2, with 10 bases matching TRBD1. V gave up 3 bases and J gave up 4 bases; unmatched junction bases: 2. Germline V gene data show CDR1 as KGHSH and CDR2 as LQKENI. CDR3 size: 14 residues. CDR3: CASSPGTGVYGYTF. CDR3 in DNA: TGTGCCAGCTCACCCGGGACAGGGGTCTATGGCTACACCTTC.

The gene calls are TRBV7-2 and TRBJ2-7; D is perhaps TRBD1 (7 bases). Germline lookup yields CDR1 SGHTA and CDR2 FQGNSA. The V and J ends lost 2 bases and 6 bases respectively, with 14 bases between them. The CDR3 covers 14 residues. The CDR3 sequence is CASSLQGGLSEQYF. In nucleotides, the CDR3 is TGTGCCAGCAGCTTACAGGGGGGTTTAAGCGAGCAGTACTTC.

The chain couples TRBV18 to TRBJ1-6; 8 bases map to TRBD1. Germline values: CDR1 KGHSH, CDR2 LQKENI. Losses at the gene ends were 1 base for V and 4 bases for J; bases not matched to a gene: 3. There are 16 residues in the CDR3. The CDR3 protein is CASSPQRTGYNSPLHF. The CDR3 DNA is TGTGCCAGCTCACCACAACGGACAGGGTATAATTCACCCCTCCACTTT.

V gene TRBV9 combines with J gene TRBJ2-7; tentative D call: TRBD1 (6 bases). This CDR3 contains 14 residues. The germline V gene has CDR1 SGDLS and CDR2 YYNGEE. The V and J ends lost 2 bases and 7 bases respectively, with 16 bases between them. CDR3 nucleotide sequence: TGTGCCAGCAGCGTTTCTTCAGGGGCTCGGGAGCAGTACTTC. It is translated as CASSVSSGAREQYF. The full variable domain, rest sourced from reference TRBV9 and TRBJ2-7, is DSGVTQTPKHLITATGQRVTLRCSPRSGDLSVYWYQQSLDQGLQFLIQYYNGEERAKGNILERFSAQQFPDLHSELNLSSLELGDSALYFCASSVSSGAREQYFGPGTRLTVT.

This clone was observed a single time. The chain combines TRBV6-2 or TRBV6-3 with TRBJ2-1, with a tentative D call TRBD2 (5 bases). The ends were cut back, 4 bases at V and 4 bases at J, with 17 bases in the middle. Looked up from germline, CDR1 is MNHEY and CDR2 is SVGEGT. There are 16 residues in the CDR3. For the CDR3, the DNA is TGTGCCAGCAGTTCCCGCGCGACCGGGATTTACAATGAGCAGTTCTTC. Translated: CASSSRATGIYNEQFF.

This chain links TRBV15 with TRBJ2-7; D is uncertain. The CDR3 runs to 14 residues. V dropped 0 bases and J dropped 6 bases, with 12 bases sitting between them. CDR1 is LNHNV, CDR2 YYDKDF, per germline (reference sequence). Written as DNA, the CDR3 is TGTGCCACCAGCAGAGATTATGGGGTTGGCGAGCAGTACTTC. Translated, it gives CATSRDYGVGEQYF.

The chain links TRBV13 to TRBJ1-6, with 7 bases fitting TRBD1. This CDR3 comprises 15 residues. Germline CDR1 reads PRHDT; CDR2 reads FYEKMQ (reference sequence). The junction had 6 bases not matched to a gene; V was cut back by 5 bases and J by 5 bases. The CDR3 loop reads CASSHGQVDNSPLHF. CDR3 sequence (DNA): TGTGCCAGCAGCCACGGACAGGTTGATAATTCACCCCTCCACTTT.

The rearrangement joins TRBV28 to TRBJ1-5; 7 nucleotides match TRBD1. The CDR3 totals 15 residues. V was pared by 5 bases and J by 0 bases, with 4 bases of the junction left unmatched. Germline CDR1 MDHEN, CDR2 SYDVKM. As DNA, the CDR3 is TGTGCCAGCAGTATGCAGGGGGGTAGCAATCAGCCCCAGCATTTT. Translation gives CASSMQGGSNQPQHF.

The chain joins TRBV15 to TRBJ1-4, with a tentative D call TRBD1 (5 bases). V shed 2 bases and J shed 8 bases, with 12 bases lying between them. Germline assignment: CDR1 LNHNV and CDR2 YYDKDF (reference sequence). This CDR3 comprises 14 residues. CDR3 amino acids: CATSRPGQGEKLFF. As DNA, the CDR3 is TGTGCCACCAGCAGACCCGGGCAGGGAGAAAAACTGTTTTTT.

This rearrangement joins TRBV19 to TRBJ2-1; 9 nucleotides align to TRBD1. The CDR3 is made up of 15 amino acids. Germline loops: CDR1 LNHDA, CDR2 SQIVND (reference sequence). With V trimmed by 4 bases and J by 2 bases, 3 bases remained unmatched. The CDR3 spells CASSKGQGPYNEQFF. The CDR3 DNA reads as TGTGCCAGTAGTAAGGGACAGGGCCCCTACAATGAGCAGTTCTTC.

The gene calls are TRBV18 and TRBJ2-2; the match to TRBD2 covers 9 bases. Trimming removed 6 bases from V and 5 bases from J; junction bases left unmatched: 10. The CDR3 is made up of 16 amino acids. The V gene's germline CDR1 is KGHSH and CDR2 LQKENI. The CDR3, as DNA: TGTGCCAGCTCCCCCCTGGTAGCGGGAGAGACCGGGGAGCTGTTTTTT. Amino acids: CASSPLVAGETGELFF.

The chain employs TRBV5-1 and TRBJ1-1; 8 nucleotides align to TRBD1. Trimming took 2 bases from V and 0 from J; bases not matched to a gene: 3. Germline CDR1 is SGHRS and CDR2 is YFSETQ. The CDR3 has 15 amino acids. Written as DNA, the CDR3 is TGCGCCAGCAGCTTTGGACAGGGCATGAACACTGAAGCTTTCTTT. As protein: CASSFGQGMNTEAFF.